The 17 T cell receptor beta chains below were found in one sample sequenced in a study of beta chain features in type 1 diabetes. For these TCRs, the target antigens are not known. Findings of the study overall: Researchers report that Type 1 diabetes patients had moderately but significantly shorter TCRB CDR3s across all four CD4+ subsets.

Sequenced material consisted of expressed TCRB transcripts (all of the isolated RNA was reverse transcribed). Only in-frame clones appear in the TCRdb table, and some are missing; sequencing was by immunoSEQ multiplex PCR. The sample records 550,000 to 850,000 clones, roughly 12% being singletons. The source material was naive CD4+ T cells from blood. The source is a young man with type 1 diabetes.

This clone appeared a few times. CDR3 DNA: TGTGCCAGCAGCTCCCTGGCACTAGCTCAGGGAGAGACCCAGTACTTC. Its protein is CASSSLALAQGETQYF. The chain employs TRBV13 and TRBJ2-5; TRBD2 is a possible D gene (6 bases). V gave up 4 bases and J gave up 4 bases, with 19 bases separating them. CDR3 length equals 16 residues. Germline values: CDR1 PRHDT, CDR2 FYEKMQ (reference sequence). Using reference TRBV13 and TRBJ2-5 for the parts outside the CDR3, the full variable domain is AAGVIQSPRHLIKEKRETATLKCYPIPRHDTVYWYQQGPGQDPQFLISFYEKMQSDKGSIPDRFSAQQFSDYHSELNMSSLELGDSALYFCASSSLALAQGETQYFGPGTRLLVL.

This clone has just a few counts. V and J are TRBV18 and TRBJ1-6; 8 bases fit TRBD1. The CDR3 is 15 residues long. V was clipped by 6 bases and J by 9 bases; unmatched bases: 10. Germline V CDR1 and CDR2: KGHSH, LQKENI. DNA for the CDR3: TGTGCCAGCTCTCCCTGGACAGGGAGTAGTTCACCCCTCCACTTT. This encodes CASSPWTGSSSPLHF.

This clone was detected only a few times. The genes are TRBV27 and TRBJ1-6; TRBD1 matches 7 bases. V shed 6 bases and J 0 bases; nucleotides not matched to a gene: 2. The CDR3 has 15 amino acids. CDR1 is MNHEY, CDR2 SMNVEV, per germline (reference sequence). The DNA of the CDR3 is TGTGCCAGCAGACAGGGGAGCTCCTATAATTCACCCCTCCACTTT. Translated: CASRQGSSYNSPLHF.

A few counts support this clone. Written as DNA, the CDR3 is TGTGCCAGCTCACCTGTAGAGGGGGTGCAGCCCCAGCATTTT. This gives the protein CASSPVEGVQPQHF. The gene calls are TRBV18 and TRBJ1-5; perhaps TRBD1 as D (6 bases). Germline V gives CDR1 KGHSH, CDR2 LQKENI. Trimming shortened V by 3 bases and J by 7 bases, and 13 bases separated the two germline ends. The CDR3 has 14 amino acids.

This chain connects TRBV7-9 to TRBJ2-7; D gene unclear. The germline V gene has CDR1 SEHNR and CDR2 FQNEAQ (reference sequence). V lost 0 bases and J lost 4, with 7 bases in between. The CDR3 is 13 residues long. CDR3 in amino acids: CASSLAGIYEQYF. Written as DNA, the CDR3 is TGTGCCAGCAGCTTAGCAGGGATTTACGAGCAGTACTTC.

The genes are TRBV29-1 and TRBJ1-2; tentatively, D is TRBD1 (5 bases). The CDR3 loop spans 15 amino acids. V was clipped by 3 bases and J by 2 bases, with 16 bases between them. Germline lookup yields CDR1 SQVTM and CDR2 ANQGSEA. CDR3 coding DNA: TGCAGCGTTGATAGGACACCATTTGGGAACTATGGCTACACCTTC. Protein: CSVDRTPFGNYGYTF.

This clone was found a few times. The chain has TRBV30 and TRBJ1-5, with D maybe TRBD1 (6 bases). With 4 bases removed from V and 1 base from J, the gap between germline ends came to 11 bases. CDR1 and CDR2 from the germline V gene are GTSNPN and SVGIG (reference sequence). The length of the CDR3 is 14 residues. In nucleotides, the CDR3 is TGTGCCTGGACCGCTCAGGGGAGCAATCAGCCCCAGCATTTT. Translated, it gives CAWTAQGSNQPQHF.

The V call is TRBV5-4, the J call TRBJ2-3, with D perhaps TRBD1 or TRBD2 (5 bases each). The CDR3 sequence is 15 residues long. Trimming took 1 base from V and 2 from J, leaving 11 bases between them. The germline CDR1 and CDR2 sequences are SGHNT and YYREEE (reference sequence). CDR3: CASSLTGTTTDTQYF. For the CDR3, the DNA is TGTGCCAGCAGCTTGACGGGGACCACCACAGATACGCAGTATTTT.

This chain uses TRBV5-1 with TRBJ1-2; 8 positions agree with TRBD1. Germline-derived CDR1 and CDR2 are SGHRS and YFSETQ. Trimming cost V 4 bases and J 0 bases; bases outside gene matches: 8. This CDR3 has 16 residues. The CDR3 sequence is CASSQGTGLSNYGYTF. The CDR3, as DNA: TGCGCCAGCAGCCAGGGGACAGGTCTTTCTAACTATGGCTACACCTTC. The full variable domain, rest sourced from reference TRBV5-1 and TRBJ1-2, is KAGVTQTPRYLIKTRGQQVTLSCSPISGHRSVSWYQQTPGQGLQFLFEYFSETQRNKGNFPGRFSGRQFSNSRSEMNVSTLELGDSALYLCASSQGTGLSNYGYTFGSGTRLTVV.

Details on this clone: The same CDR3 is also encoded by other DNA sequences in this sample. The chain couples TRBV30 to TRBJ1-3; no clear D gene. CDR1 and CDR2 from the germline V gene are GTSNPN and SVGIG (reference sequence). The V and J ends lost 1 base and 4 bases respectively, with 2 bases between them. This CDR3 has 11 residues. The DNA for the CDR3 is TGTGCCTGGAGTGGAGGAAACACCATATATTTT. Translated: CAWSGGNTIYF. The full variable domain, completed using reference TRBV30 and TRBJ1-3, is SQTIHQWPATLVQPVGSPLSLECTVEGTSNPNLYWYRQAAGRGLQLLFYSVGIGQISSEVPQNLSASRPQDRQFILSSKKLLLSDSGFYLCAWSGGNTIYFGEGSWLTVV.

This clone has a handful of counts. The genes are TRBV30 and TRBJ1-5; weak D call: TRBD1 (6 bases). V was shortened by 2 bases and J by 1 base, with 9 bases between the two germline ends. Germline V gene data show CDR1 as GTSNPN and CDR2 as SVGIG (reference sequence). The CDR3 loop spans 14 amino acids. DNA for the CDR3: TGTGCCTGGAGTAAGGGACAAAGCAATCAGCCCCAGCATTTT. Amino acid sequence: CAWSKGQSNQPQHF.

The J gene is TRBJ2-2, the V gene TRBV5-8; D is undetermined. The CDR3 totals 14 residues. V shed 3 bases and J shed 7 bases, with 13 bases lying between them. Germline CDR1 reads SGHTS; CDR2 reads YDEGEE. CDR3 in DNA: TGTGCCAGCAGCTCATTTAATGAAAACGGGGAGCTGTTTTTT. This codes for CASSSFNENGELFF.

A single count supports this clone. The chain uses TRBV30 and TRBJ2-7, with 13 bases that match TRBD2. Germline V gene lookup returns CDR1 GTSNPN and CDR2 SVGIG (reference sequence). This CDR3 has 15 residues. J gave up 2 bases and V 3 bases, and 4 bases lay outside the gene matches. The chain's CDR3 is CAWRKTSGGTYEQYF. DNA of the CDR3: TGTGCCTGGAGGAAGACTAGCGGGGGGACCTACGAGCAGTACTTC. Drawing the rest from reference TRBV30 and TRBJ2-7, the complete variable domain is SQTIHQWPATLVQPVGSPLSLECTVEGTSNPNLYWYRQAAGRGLQLLFYSVGIGQISSEVPQNLSASRPQDRQFILSSKKLLLSDSGFYLCAWRKTSGGTYEQYFGPGTRLTVT.

This rearrangement joins TRBV29-1 to TRBJ1-2; the D gene is possibly TRBD1 (5 bases). With 3 bases removed from V and 4 bases from J, the gap between germline ends came to 9 bases. This CDR3 has 12 amino acids. CDR1 is SQVTM and CDR2 is ANQGSEA in the germline V gene. Here the CDR3 reads CSVERGSYGYTF. The CDR3 DNA reads as TGCAGCGTTGAGAGGGGAAGCTATGGCTACACCTTC. The full variable domain, in which reference TRBV29-1 and TRBJ1-2 provide the parts outside the CDR3, is SAVISQKPSRDICQRGTSLTIQCQVDSQVTMMFWYRQQPGQSLTLIATANQGSEATYESGFVIDKFPISRPNLTFSTLTVSNMSPEDSSIYLCSVERGSYGYTFGSGTRLTVV.

This chain links TRBV15 with TRBJ2-7; TRBD2 is a possible D gene (5 bases). The CDR3 spans 13 residues. Trimming stripped 5 bases from V and 5 bases from J, with 13 bases between. The germline V gene has CDR1 LNHNV and CDR2 YYDKDF (reference sequence). The CDR3 here is CATSLTGVNEQYF. The CDR3 DNA reads as TGTGCCACCAGCCTCACCGGGGTGAACGAGCAGTACTTC.

This clone was recorded a few times. The V gene is TRBV4-1, the J gene TRBJ2-2; D is possibly TRBD1 (6 bases). Germline CDR1 reads MGHRA; CDR2 reads YSYEKL. The CDR3 totals 16 residues. V was trimmed by 4 bases and J by 3 bases, leaving 15 bases between them. The CDR3 is CASSRAKQGYTGELFF. In nucleotides, the CDR3 is TGCGCCAGCAGCCGAGCTAAACAGGGTTACACCGGGGAGCTGTTTTTT.

The chain carries TRBV5-1 and TRBJ2-1; D not resolved. The CDR3 consists of 13 residues. V was shortened by 6 bases and J by 2 bases, with 9 bases between the two germline ends. The germline V gene has CDR1 SGHRS and CDR2 YFSETQ. CDR3 in DNA: TGCGCCAGCAACCCAGGCACCTACAATGAGCAGTTCTTC. Its protein is CASNPGTYNEQFF. The full variable domain, rest sourced from reference TRBV5-1 and TRBJ2-1, is KAGVTQTPRYLIKTRGQQVTLSCSPISGHRSVSWYQQTPGQGLQFLFEYFSETQRNKGNFPGRFSGRQFSNSRSEMNVSTLELGDSALYLCASNPGTYNEQFFGPGTRLTVL.